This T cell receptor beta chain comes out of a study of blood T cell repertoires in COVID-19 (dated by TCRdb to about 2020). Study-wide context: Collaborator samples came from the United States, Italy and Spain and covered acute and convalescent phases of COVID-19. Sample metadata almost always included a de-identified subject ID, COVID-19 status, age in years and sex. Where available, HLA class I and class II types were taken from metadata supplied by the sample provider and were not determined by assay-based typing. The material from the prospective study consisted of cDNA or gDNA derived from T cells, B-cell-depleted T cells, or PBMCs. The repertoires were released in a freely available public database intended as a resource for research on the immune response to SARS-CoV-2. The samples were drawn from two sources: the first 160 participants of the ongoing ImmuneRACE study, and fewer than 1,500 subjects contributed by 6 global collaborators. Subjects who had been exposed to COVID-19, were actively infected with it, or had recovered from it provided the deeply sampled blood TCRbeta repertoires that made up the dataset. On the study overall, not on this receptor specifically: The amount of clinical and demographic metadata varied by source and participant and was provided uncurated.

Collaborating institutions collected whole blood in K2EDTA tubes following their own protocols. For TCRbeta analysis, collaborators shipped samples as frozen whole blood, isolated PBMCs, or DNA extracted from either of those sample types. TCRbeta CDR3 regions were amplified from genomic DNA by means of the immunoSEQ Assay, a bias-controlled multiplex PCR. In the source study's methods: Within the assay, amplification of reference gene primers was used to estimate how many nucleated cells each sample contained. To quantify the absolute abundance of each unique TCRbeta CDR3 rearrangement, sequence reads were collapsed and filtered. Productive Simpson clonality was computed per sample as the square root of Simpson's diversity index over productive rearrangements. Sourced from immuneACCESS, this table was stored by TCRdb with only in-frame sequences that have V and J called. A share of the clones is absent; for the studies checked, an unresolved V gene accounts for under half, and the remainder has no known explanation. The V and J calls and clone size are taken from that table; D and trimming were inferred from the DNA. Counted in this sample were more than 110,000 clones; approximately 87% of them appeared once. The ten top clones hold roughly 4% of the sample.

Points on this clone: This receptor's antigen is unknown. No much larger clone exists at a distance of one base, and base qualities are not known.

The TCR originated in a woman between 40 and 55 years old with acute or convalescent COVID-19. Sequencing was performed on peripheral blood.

At the DNA level, the sequence is TGTGCCAGCAGCCAAGATGGGCTAGCGGGTATCTACAATGAGCAGTTCTTC. It translates as CASSQDGLAGIYNEQFF. The chain was built from TRBV3-1 (or the pseudogene TRBV3-2) and TRBJ2-1; 8 central nucleotides agree with TRBD2. CDR1 LGHDT and CDR2 YNNKEL were looked up in the germline V gene (reference sequence). From cysteine to phenylalanine, the CDR3 is 17 amino acids long. The entry retains the CDR3 DNA only, 51 bases that are in frame from base 1. For this chain, trimming is 0 bases at the V end and 3 bases at the J end, and the number of junction bases without a gene match is 7.